This T cell receptor (beta chain) emerged from a study of neurological immune-mediated disorders. In the study overall: Disease course was recorded as relapsing-remitting for roughly 31 and secondary progressive for about 8.5% of the 34 multiple sclerosis patients.

2 million unsorted PBMCs were stored in RNAlater at -80 °C before RNA extraction. cDNA was made by 5'RACE with 10-nucleotide random UMIs. One entry per CDR3 protein results from TCRdb running MiXCR on the 5' RACE reads. In the table there are more than 20,000 distinct CDR3 sequences, 2% to 2.5% of which are singletons. The germline CDR1 and CDR2 sequences are DFQATT and SNEGSKA (reference sequence). With 3 bases removed from V and 1 base from J, the gap between germline ends came to 12 bases. The CDR3 loop spans 14 amino acids. This clonotype was picked up many times. What it binds is unknown. Whole-study findings and limits: Association of the multiple sclerosis repertoire cluster with clinical or MRI features was not observed for any feature.

The chain employs TRBV20-1 and TRBJ1-1; D uncertain. This clonotype was sampled from a woman aged 45 to 65 with multiple sclerosis. Sequencing used PBMCs. CDR3 in amino acids: CSARDVGRNTEAFF. In DNA form, the CDR3 reads TGCAGTGCTAGGGACGTTGGGCGGAACACTGAAGCTTTCTTT.